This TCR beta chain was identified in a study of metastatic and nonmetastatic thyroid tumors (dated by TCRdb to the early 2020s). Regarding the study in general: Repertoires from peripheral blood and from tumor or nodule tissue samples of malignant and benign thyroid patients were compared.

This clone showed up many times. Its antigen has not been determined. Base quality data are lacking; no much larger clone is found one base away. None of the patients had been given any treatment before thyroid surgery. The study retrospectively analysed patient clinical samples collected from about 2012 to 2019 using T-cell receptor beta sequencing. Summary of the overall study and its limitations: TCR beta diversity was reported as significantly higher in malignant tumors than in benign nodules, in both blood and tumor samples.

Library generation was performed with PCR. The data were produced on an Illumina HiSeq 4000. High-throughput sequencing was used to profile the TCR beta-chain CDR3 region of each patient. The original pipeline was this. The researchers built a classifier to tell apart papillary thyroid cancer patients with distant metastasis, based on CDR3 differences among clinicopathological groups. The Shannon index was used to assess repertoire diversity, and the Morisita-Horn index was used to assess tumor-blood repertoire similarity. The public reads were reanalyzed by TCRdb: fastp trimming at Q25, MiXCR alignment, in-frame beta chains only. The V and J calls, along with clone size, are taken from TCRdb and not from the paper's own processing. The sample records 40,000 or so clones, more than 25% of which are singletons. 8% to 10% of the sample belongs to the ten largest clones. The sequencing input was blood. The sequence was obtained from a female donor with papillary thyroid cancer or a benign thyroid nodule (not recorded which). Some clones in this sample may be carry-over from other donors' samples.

The encoded CDR3 is CASSYYGGTDTQYF. In nucleotides, the sequence is TGTGCCAGCAGTTATTACGGAGGTACAGATACGCAGTATTTT. The chain uses TRBV6-1 and TRBJ2-3, and possibly TRBD2, on 5 matching bases. In the germline V gene, CDR1 corresponds to MNHNS and CDR2 to SASEGT. V was cut back by 5 bases and J by 3 bases, leaving a gap of 12 bases between them. Taken from cysteine to phenylalanine, the CDR3 has 14 residues. Only CDR3 DNA is held: 42 bases, read in frame from base 1.